This T cell receptor (beta chain) was found in a study of cytomegalovirus exposure and HLA in healthy donors (dated by TCRdb to about 2017). About the full investigation: In an earlier analysis of roughly 500 of the donors, 250 to 350 Gb of sequence data and 100 million or so unique TCR beta sequences from about 179 million T cells were reported. On average, 235,054 unique TCR beta nucleotide sequences were sequenced per donor among about 400 genotyped donors of the cohort, with roughly 19% of those sequences being non-productive. An earlier analysis of approximately 500 of the donors applied high-throughput TCR beta sequencing to assess whether each TCR beta V gene segment acted as functional or pseudogenic. Donor age, sex, ethnicity and CMV serostatus were collected together with the repertoire data. Of the roughly 400 genotyped donors, 65% to 90% fell in the genetic ancestry cluster associated with self-reported Caucasian donors. The study aimed to test whether cataloging public T cell receptors could reveal signatures of past pathogen exposure. Because of strong linkage in the cohort, 5 or 6 DR-DQ haplotypes were treated as single units for association and clustering. The study combined high-throughput TCR immunosequencing, statistical association of individual TCRs with disease status, and machine learning to predict cytomegalovirus infection status. Typing coverage varied by locus: 629-630 donors for A, B, C, DRB1 and DQB1; more than 500 for DQA1; approximately 570 for DPA1; approximately 490 for DPB1. The study profiled the T cell repertoires of some 610 subjects by immunosequencing and related them to cytomegalovirus serostatus. In a later genetic analysis, genome-wide SNP genotypes for about three fifths of the roughly 670 donors were used, and that subset was treated as a discovery cohort. Along with the approximately 620-subject first cohort, a separate validation cohort of over a hundred different subjects was used. About 300 gigabases of sequencing data and around 85 million unique TCR sequences made up an early release that covered some 640 HLA-typed donors. Every discovery cohort repertoire had been produced on one sequencing platform. Class I and class II HLA loci were covered by the typing at four-digit resolution. A later analysis re-examined previously published TCR beta repertoires from several hundred donors and added high-resolution HLA genotyping to investigate patterns of TCR occurrence. Rather than using new phenotypic data, the later analysis identified candidate immune exposures from TCR beta sequences and from how often those sequences occurred across donors. The study at large found these results: A total of fewer than 200 TCR beta chains were listed by the study as associated with cytomegalovirus. Most TCR sequences were seen in very few donors, while some public TCRs were found in many individuals. Several of the top co-occurrence clusters appeared to be linked to parvovirus B19, influenza, CMV and Epstein-Barr virus, according to a later analysis. Presence/absence analyses assumed roughly uniform sequencing depth across donors, an assumption that may not hold. In a later genetic analysis, a missense DCLRE1C variant was associated with V-gene and J-gene trimming of TCR beta chains, and the association was replicated in an independent cohort. An earlier analysis of 450 to 750 of the donors showed that most TCR beta V segments appeared in productive rearrangements either about 90% or about 30% of the time, which broadly matched IMGT annotations. Strong co-occurrence of HLA alleles, especially DR and DQ, made assigning TCR associations to individual alleles difficult. A later analysis found that most CMV-associated TCR beta chains appeared HLA-restricted, with HLA associations seemingly driven largely by CMV exposure. In a later analysis, HLA-associated TCR beta chains were found to be more clonally expanded and to have lower generation probabilities than equally common non-associated chains. A later analysis found that TCR association rates varied across HLA loci, with DRB1 alleles showing the most associated TCRs and HLA-C alleles the fewest. The only immune exposure information available for the cohort was CMV serostatus. The earlier analysis of about 600 of the donors excluded approximately 17 rarely observed V segments, including chromosome 9 orphons, because counts were too low. Only TCR beta chains were sequenced in this cohort, and the absence of alpha or paired-chain data limited detectable features. The classifier was reported to diagnose cytomegalovirus status with high specificity and sensitivity in both the original cohort and the validation cohort. In vitro tests confirmed that a few of the cytomegalovirus-associated TCR beta chains recognize cytomegalovirus antigens. Some IMGT-functional V segments, including TRBV6-2 and TRBV6-3, could not be distinguished by the 87-base-pair reads and were therefore excluded. A cluster of highly shared sequence variants was judged likely to be a technical artifact of the sequencing pipeline. In a later analysis, around 15,000 TCR beta sequences were associated with specific HLA alleles at a false discovery rate of 0.05. The authors suggested that the approach could potentially be extended to other disease states and immunological phenotypes. A further reported finding was that TCR beta sequences accurately predicted the HLA-A and HLA-B alleles for most subjects in the first cohort. Because HLA typing was unavailable for some donors at each locus, only the typed subset was used in association tests. In a later genetic analysis, fewer N-insertions in productive TCRs were reported among donors in an Asian-associated ancestry cluster than the roughly 700-donor mean. Correlated functional status among segregating V segments might be attributable to linkage disequilibrium, but an unknown experimental factor could not be ruled out.

The cohort was made up of 650 to 700 healthy bone marrow donors. Cohort members were all nominally healthy when sampled, although unrecorded immune exposures were likely present. The donor tested CMV seronegative and was one of the 352 seronegative cohort members. A peripheral blood sample was provided by each donor, and peripheral blood mononuclear cells were used for TCR beta sequencing. The Qiagen DNeasy Blood Extraction Kit was used to extract genomic DNA from the blood cell samples. Libraries were constructed by the immunoSEQ multiplex PCR assay. For the multiplex PCR, a mixture combining 60 forward primers for TCR Vbeta segments and 13 reverse primers for TCR Jbeta segments was used. The CDR3 region of rearranged TCR beta genes was amplified from genomic DNA with a multiplex PCR assay. The Illumina HiSeq System was used to sequence the amplified TCR beta libraries as 87-base-pair reads. Concerning the study's data processing: A later analysis tallied approximately 87 million unique TCR beta chains across the 640 or so repertoires, and 10 million to 11 million of those chains were shared by two or more donors. Raw reads were error-corrected and collapsed into unique sequences with a nearest-neighbor algorithm that merged closely related sequences to remove PCR and sequencing errors. Alignment of CDR3 sequences to IMGT reference sequences was used to assign V, D and J gene segments. For a sequence to be retained, at least a six-nucleotide match to both a V gene segment and a J gene segment was required. Rearrangements were called productive when the CDR3 lacked stop codons and stayed in frame with V and J; all others were non-productive. CDR3 was defined by IMGT convention, running from the second conserved V-encoded cysteine to the conserved J-encoded phenylalanine. The earlier analysis of approximately 590 of the donors excluded any sequence lacking an unambiguous match to a single V gene segment. In an earlier analysis of approximately 500 of the donors, a V segment was called functional when productive rearrangements were above 56.7%, and segregating when the standard deviation between donors exceeded 5%. A statistical classification framework was built for diagnosing cytomegalovirus status from the catalog of TCR beta chain sequences. A later analysis assigned V and J genes by comparing TCR nucleotide sequences with IMGT/GENE-DB human TR gene sequences. Using the TCRdist pipeline, a later analysis assigned CDR3 sequences along with most-parsimonious VDJ recombination scenarios. In a later analysis, each TCR beta chain was defined by its CDR3 amino acid sequence together with its V-gene family, and reads without a unique V-gene family were excluded. As a way to deal with suspected cross-contamination and a sequencing artifact, a later analysis dropped over 550 nucleotide sequences that were highly shared and had low generation probability. For each public chain, a later analysis derived a clonal expansion index from normalized ranks of inferred template counts within each repertoire. A later analysis computed generation probabilities with a VDJ recombination model fitted to out-of-frame rearrangements, and checked the results against IGoR. Hypergeometric tests were used in a later analysis to score TCR-TCR, TCR-HLA and TCR-CMV co-occurrence, with a repertoire-size bias correction applied to the TCR pairs. To estimate false discovery rates, a later analysis permuted the HLA or CMV assignments 20 times. A later analysis grouped co-occurring TCRs with DBSCAN, adding TCRdist sequence similarity when clustering within HLA-allele-positive subsets. Repertoires with fewer than 30,000 or more than 120,000 public chains, plus five repertoires with anomalous nucleotide sharing, were excluded from co-occurrence clustering. Sourced from immuneACCESS, this table was stored by TCRdb with only in-frame sequences that have V and J called. A share of the clones is absent; for the studies checked, an unresolved V gene accounts for under half, and the remainder has no known explanation. V and J calls and clone size are given by that table; D and trimming were obtained from the DNA. The sample contains 85,000 to 100,000 clones, around 77% of them found a single time. The ten largest clones add up to around 3.2% of the sample.

The germline V gene (reference sequence) provides CDR1 MNHEY and CDR2 SMNVEV. Unmatched junction bases come to 7, with V trimmed by 6 bases and J by 1 base. CDR3 length: 16 amino acids, cysteine to phenylalanine. Left in the record is the CDR3 DNA by itself, 48 bases read in frame from the first base. Points on this clone: Which antigen it targets is not known. Per-nucleotide qualities are absent, and no much larger clonotype sits a single base away.

The clonotype was recovered from a man aged 35-49 years in good health and CMV-seronegative. The V and J genes are TRBV27 and TRBJ2-7, and 12 bases in between align with TRBD1. Material: PBMCs. The sequenced DNA: TGTGCCAGCAGGGGGGGACAGGGGGCCAATTCCTACGAGCAGTACTTC. This is translated as CASRGGQGANSYEQYF.